The clone carrying this TCR beta chain was seen more than once but under ten times. The germline CDR1 and CDR2 sequences are SGHAT and FQNNGV. Trimming at V came to 1 base and at J to 4 bases, leaving 10 bases not matched to a gene. This CDR3 is built from 18 residues. Libraries were prepared by immunoSEQ multiplex PCR; TCRdb keeps only in-frame clonotypes and omits some of them. The top ten clones hold approximately 4.8% of a sample with tens of thousands of clones, 80% to 95% of them seen once. This entry belongs to a study of technical replicates of blood from several donors. The specimen sequenced was PBMCs. The sequence was obtained from a human donor in good health. Some clones in this sample may be carry-over from other donors' samples. The chain couples TRBV11-2 to TRBJ2-2; 9 bases fit TRBD2. CDR3 protein: CASSLVFAGGPGTGELFF. In DNA, the CDR3 is TGTGCCAGCAGCTTAGTCTTTGCGGGGGGGCCGGGCACCGGGGAGCTGTTTTTT. The variable domain in full, with the rest retrieved from reference TRBV11-2 and TRBJ2-2, is EAGVAQSPRYKIIEKRQSVAFWCNPISGHATLYWYQQILGQGPKLLIQFQNNGVVDDSQLPKDRFSAERLKGVDSTLKIQPAKLEDSAVYLCASSLVFAGGPGTGELFFGEGSRLTVL.